These 18 T cell receptor beta chains originate from one sample sequenced in a study of blood T cells in healthy people across ages. A J-beta primer mix and a sample-barcoded 5' primer were used in a second PCR of about 7 to 12 cycles. TCRdb fed the 5' RACE reads into MiXCR, producing one record per CDR3 protein. The sample has about 1.8 million distinct CDR3 sequences; around half are singletons. Material for sequencing was blood. The receptors were gathered from a woman between 35 and 50 years old in good health.

The CDR3 loop reads CSATSQRTSSNSGANVLTF. DNA of the CDR3: TGCAGTGCGACAAGCCAAAGGACCTCATCAAACTCTGGGGCCAACGTCCTGACTTTC. The chain recombines TRBV20-1 with TRBJ2-6; D gene ambiguous. V was cut by 6 bases and J by 0 bases, with 24 bases left in between. CDR1 and CDR2 (germline): DFQATT, SNEGSKA (reference sequence). CDR3 length: 19 residues.

The rearrangement links TRBV6-5 to TRBJ2-7; D gene unclear. V dropped 9 bases and J dropped 6 bases, with 3 bases sitting between them. The CDR3 sequence is 8 residues long. Germline CDR1 is MNHEY and CDR2 is SVGAGI. This CDR3 is CASCEQYF. The CDR3 DNA reads as TGTGCCAGTTGCGAGCAGTACTTC.

This clonotype was seen a handful of times. The chain links TRBV7-2 to TRBJ1-2; D remains unclear. The CDR3 contains 13 residues. The germline V gene has CDR1 SGHTA and CDR2 FQGNSA. Trimming removed 2 bases from V and 4 bases from J, with 8 bases in between. Here the CDR3 reads CASSLPSLYGYTF. Written as DNA, the CDR3 is TGTGCCAGCAGCTTACCCAGTCTCTATGGCTACACCTTC.

The chain couples TRBV28 to TRBJ2-1; 7 nucleotides align to TRBD2. CDR3 length: 14 amino acids. The ends lost 4 bases at V and 4 bases at J; junction bases unmatched: 4. The V gene's germline CDR1 is MDHEN and CDR2 SYDVKM. CDR3 bases: TGTGCCAGCAGTTCCAGCGGGGAGTACAATGAGCAGTTCTTC. It yields the protein CASSSSGEYNEQFF.

Turning to this clonotype: At one boundary the junction diverges from the germline segment, which might be a read error. The chain recombines TRBV5-6 with TRBJ2-4; the D gene could be TRBD1 or TRBD2 (7 bases each). The CDR3 contains 15 residues. In germline, CDR1 is SGHDT, CDR2 YYEEEE. The DNA for the CDR3 is TGTGCCAGCAGCTCCAGCGGGACAGCCAGAAACATTCAGTACTTC. This sequence encodes CASSSSGTARNIQYF.

The chain combines TRBV28 with TRBJ2-7; D tentatively fits TRBD1 or TRBD2 (5 bases each). The germline V gene has CDR1 MDHEN and CDR2 SYDVKM. V lost 6 bases to trimming and J lost 4 bases, with 10 bases between them. CDR3 size: 12 residues. The CDR3 sequence: CASRGTPYEQYF. CDR3 bases: TGTGCCAGCAGAGGGACCCCATACGAGCAGTACTTC.

This clonotype came up a few times. This chain links TRBV7-2 with TRBJ1-2; the D is unclear. Germline lookup yields CDR1 SGHTA and CDR2 FQGNSA. This CDR3 has 17 amino acids. Trimming took 5 bases from V and 1 from J, leaving 20 bases between them. The CDR3 is CASSPGRSALVNYGYTF. The CDR3 DNA is TGTGCCAGCAGCCCCGGACGATCGGCCCTTGTTAACTATGGCTACACCTTC.

This chain joins TRBV20-1 and TRBJ1-5; D gene ambiguous. Trimming removed 1 base from V and 7 bases from J, with 11 bases in between. The germline gives CDR1 DFQATT, CDR2 SNEGSKA (reference sequence). This CDR3 is 13 amino acids long. CDR3 in DNA: TGCAGTGCTAGAGCCCAGGATCGCCAGCCCCAGCATTTT. This sequence encodes CSARAQDRQPQHF.

This rearrangement joins TRBV4-1 to TRBJ2-1; D is uncertain. Trimming took 3 bases from V and 8 from J, leaving 11 bases between them. Germline V CDR1 and CDR2: MGHRA, YSYEKL. This CDR3 region has 13 residues. In nucleotides, the CDR3 is TGCGCCAGCAGCCAGGGTTTGAGAGATGAGCAGTTCTTC. Translated: CASSQGLRDEQFF.

The CDR3 DNA sequence: TGTGCCAGCAGTCACCCGACTAGCGGGGTGGAGACCCAGTACTTC. The encoded protein is CASSHPTSGVETQYF. This chain uses TRBV6-5 with TRBJ2-5, with TRBD2 identical over 11 bases. Germline V gene lookup returns CDR1 MNHEY and CDR2 SVGAGI. The V and J ends lost 5 bases and 5 bases, in that order; junction bases with no gene match: 7. This CDR3 is 15 amino acids long.

The J gene is TRBJ2-2, the V gene TRBV6-6; maybe TRBD1 (6 bases). Trimming took off 2 bases at V and 5 bases at J, with 12 bases between the two ends. Germline CDR1 reads MNHNY; CDR2 reads SVGAGI (reference sequence). The CDR3 has 15 residues. In DNA form, the CDR3 reads TGTGCCAGCAGTTACGTCAGGGGCGGGACCGGGGAGCTGTTTTTT. The encoded protein is CASSYVRGGTGELFF.

This clonotype appeared a few times. The chain recombines TRBV20-1 with TRBJ2-5; maybe TRBD2 (5 bases). The J call may be wrong; the DNA end is better matched by TRBJ2-7. CDR3 length: 13 residues. CDR1 and CDR2 (germline): DFQATT, SNEGSKA (reference sequence). The CDR3 loop reads CSARDWRVDEQYF. The CDR3 bases are TGCAGTGCTAGAGATTGGCGGGTTGACGAGCAGTACTTC.

There are a few counts of this clonotype. The chain links TRBV24-1 to TRBJ2-3; a weak D match, TRBD1 (5 bases). The CDR3 contains 13 residues. CDR1 KGHDR and CDR2 SFDVKD come from the germline V gene. Trimming pared 9 bases from V and 1 base from J, leaving 10 bases between. The chain's CDR3 is CATRQGGTDTQYF. CDR3 DNA: TGTGCCACCCGGCAAGGGGGCACAGATACGCAGTATTTT.

The CDR3 sequence is CAISILPGGQYYNEQFF. CDR3 DNA: TGTGCCATCAGTATACTCCCGGGGGGCCAATACTACAATGAGCAGTTCTTC. This chain uses TRBV10-3 with TRBJ2-1, with D perhaps matching TRBD2 (7 bases). The V and J ends lost 5 bases and 3 bases respectively, with 20 bases between them. This CDR3 is 17 amino acids long. CDR1 is ENHRY and CDR2 is SYGVKD in the germline V gene.

The V gene is TRBV6-1, the J gene TRBJ2-7, with TRBD1 identical over 8 bases. Germline V CDR1 and CDR2: MNHNS, SASEGT. V gave up 6 bases and J gave up 1 base; unmatched junction bases: 11. The CDR3 is 16 residues long. CDR3: CASSPQGAINSYEQYF. The CDR3 DNA sequence: TGTGCCAGCAGCCCGCAGGGGGCCATAAATTCCTACGAGCAGTACTTC.

This clonotype was recorded a few times. CDR3 residues: CASSLLAFPSYEQYF. The CDR3 DNA follows: TGTGCCAGCAGTTTACTGGCCTTCCCCTCCTACGAGCAGTACTTC. V and J are TRBV12-3 or TRBV12-4 and TRBJ2-7; D uncertain. The CDR3 consists of 15 residues. Deletions cut 2 bases from V and 0 bases from J, with 11 bases between.

The table lists this clonotype with a count of one. The V and J genes are TRBV27 and TRBJ2-7; perhaps TRBD2 as D (6 bases). V was cut by 7 bases and J by 4 bases, with 20 bases left in between. The CDR3 runs to 15 residues. CDR1 and CDR2 from the germline V gene are MNHEY and SMNVEV (reference sequence). The chain's CDR3 is CASKYRQGGDYEQYF. The CDR3 DNA reads as TGTGCCAGCAAATACCGCCAGGGCGGGGATTACGAGCAGTACTTC.

The V gene is TRBV27, the J gene TRBJ2-1; 7 bases fit TRBD2. The ends lost 2 bases at V and 8 bases at J; junction bases unmatched: 6. Germline V gene data show CDR1 as MNHEY and CDR2 as SMNVEV (reference sequence). The CDR3 runs 14 residues. The CDR3: CASSLIAGVDEQFF. For the CDR3, the DNA is TGTGCCAGCAGTTTAATCGCGGGGGTCGATGAGCAGTTCTTC.